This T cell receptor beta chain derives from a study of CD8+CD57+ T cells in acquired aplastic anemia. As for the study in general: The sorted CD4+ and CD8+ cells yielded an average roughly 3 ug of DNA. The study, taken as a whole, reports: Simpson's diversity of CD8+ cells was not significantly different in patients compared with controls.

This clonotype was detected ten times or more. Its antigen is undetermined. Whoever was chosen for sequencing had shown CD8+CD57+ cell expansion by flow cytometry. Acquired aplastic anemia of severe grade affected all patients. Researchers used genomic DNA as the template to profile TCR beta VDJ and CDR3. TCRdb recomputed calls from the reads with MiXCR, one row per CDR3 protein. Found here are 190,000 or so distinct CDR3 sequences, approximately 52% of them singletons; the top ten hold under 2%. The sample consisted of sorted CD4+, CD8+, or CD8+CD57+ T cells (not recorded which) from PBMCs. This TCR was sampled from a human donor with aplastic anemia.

The DNA for the CDR3 is TGTGCCATCAGTGGTGCCCATTCACTAGCGGGAGGCACAGATACGCAGTATTTT. As protein: CAISGAHSLAGGTDTQYF. This sequence joins TRBV10-3 and TRBJ2-3; 11 nucleotides line up with TRBD2. J lost 1 base, V lost 4 bases, and 10 bases had no gene match. The CDR3 loop spans 18 amino acids. Looked up from germline, CDR1 is ENHRY and CDR2 is SYGVKD.